This TCR beta chain was observed in a study of vaccination effects on CD4 cells after COVID-19. Study as a whole: At 16 days and at one week before vaccination, samples were given by two convalescent patients. Study observations and caveats: New vaccine-induced clones dominated convalescents' post-vaccine spike-reactive clones.

After expansion with viral peptide pools in the ViraFEST assay, antigen-specific CD4+ T cells were sequenced. Subsequent to a culture period of about nine days, CD4+ T cells were isolated. Sometime from March through December 2020, the person acquired a SARS-CoV-2 infection that PCR confirmed. An HIV-1 Nef peptide pool was the negative control culture. It was on days 3 and 7 that half the medium was replaced with IL-2 medium. A remark on this clone: Its antigen is unknown.

Trimming took 6 bases from V and 5 from J, leaving 11 bases between them. Germline CDR1 reads DFQATT; CDR2 reads SNEGSKA (reference sequence). CDR3 size: 11 residues. Assay used: immunoSEQ multiplex PCR; TCRdb lists only in-frame clones, some missing. Of roughly 70,000 clones listed, over 65% are singletons. The material was CD4+ T cells from PBMCs cultured with HIV peptides, obtained before COVID-19 vaccination. Regarding subset: HIV-1 Nef peptide pool negative control/reference culture. The V and J genes are TRBV20-1 and TRBJ2-7; D is unresolved. This clonotype was obtained from a human donor who had a prior SARS-CoV-2 infection. The CDR3 is CSAGQFHEQYF. The DNA of the CDR3 is TGCAGTGCCGGTCAGTTCCACGAGCAGTACTTC.